This T cell receptor (beta chain) came from a study of blood T cell repertoires in COVID-19. Using immunoSEQ multiplex PCR, the repertoire was profiled, and TCRdb retains in-frame clones only, with some absent. This sample yields 60,000 to 70,000 clones, of which more than 85% are seen a single time; roughly 14% belongs to the top ten. This CDR3 has 15 amino acids. Germline CDR1 reads MNHEY; CDR2 reads SMNVEV (reference sequence). V trimming: 2 bases; J trimming: 5 bases; junction bases outside the gene matches: 4. Specimen: peripheral blood. The chain uses TRBV27 and TRBJ2-5; 11 bases map to TRBD2. This clonotype was sampled from a human donor with active COVID-19. The donor label of this sample is uncertain. The CDR3 bases are TGTGCCAGCAGTTTAGTACTAGCGGGAGTGGAGACCCAGTACTTC. Its translation is CASSLVLAGVETQYF.